Below are 17 T cell receptor beta chains sequenced from a single sample in a study of blood T cells in healthy people across ages. Combining a sample-barcoded 5' primer with a J-beta primer mix, a second PCR ran for roughly 6 to 12 cycles. TCRdb recomputed calls from the 5' RACE reads with MiXCR, one row per CDR3 protein. The sample has hundreds of thousands of distinct CDR3 sequences; about 50% are singletons. Specimen: blood. These receptors were collected from a woman older than 75 in good health.

About this clonotype: This may stem from a read error, because a much larger clone lies one nucleotide away. Because the CDR3's place on the DNA is in doubt, the DNA is left out and the CDR3 is given as listed by TCRdb. This rearrangement joins TRBV21-1 to TRBJ2-3; the table assigns TRBD1, which was not confirmed against the DNA. TRBV21-1 is designated a pseudogene. The CDR3 has 18 residues if both end residues are counted. The CDR3 reads CASSKKWWGPGSEDPQYF.

The rearrangement joins TRBV5-1 to TRBJ2-3; D remains ambiguous. Germline V gene data show CDR1 as SGHRS and CDR2 as YFSETQ. There are 16 residues in the CDR3. Trimming took off 0 bases at V and 0 bases at J, with 11 bases between the two ends. The CDR3 nucleotides are TGCGCCAGCAGCTTGGTAGCTGAGTCTAGCACAGATACGCAGTATTTT. This translates into CASSLVAESSTDTQYF.

This clonotype was seen a few times. The chain carries TRBV5-1 and TRBJ1-1, with TRBD1 as a possible D gene (5 bases). Deletions cut 4 bases from V and 11 bases from J, with 15 bases between. CDR1 is SGHRS and CDR2 is YFSETQ in the germline V gene. This CDR3 is built from 12 residues. CDR3 in amino acids: CASSPPGDEAFF. The CDR3, as DNA: TGCGCCAGCAGCCCCCCGGGGGACGAGGCTTTCTTT.

This clonotype was recorded many times. V is TRBV20-1 and J is TRBJ2-1; 7 nucleotides match TRBD1. V trimming: 5 bases; J trimming: 4 bases; junction bases outside the gene matches: 11. The CDR3 runs to 15 residues. Germline values: CDR1 DFQATT, CDR2 SNEGSKA (reference sequence). CDR3 region: CSAATGPRLYNEQFF. The CDR3 nucleotides are TGCAGTGCTGCGACAGGGCCACGTTTATACAATGAGCAGTTCTTC.

The chain has TRBV12-3 or TRBV12-4 and TRBJ2-6; D possibly matches TRBD1 or TRBD2 (5 bases each). The CDR3 consists of 18 residues. V shed 5 bases and J shed 0 bases, with 17 bases lying between them. The CDR3 sequence: CASSPSGPSSSGANVLTF. DNA for the CDR3: TGTGCCAGCAGTCCCTCGGGGCCGTCAAGCTCTGGGGCCAACGTCCTGACTTTC.

The chain couples TRBV4-1 to TRBJ2-7; D uncertain. V lost 3 bases and J lost 3, with 12 bases in between. Germline CDR1 and CDR2: MGHRA and YSYEKL. The CDR3 consists of 14 residues. CDR3 sequence reads: CASSQRRAGYEQYF. DNA for the CDR3: TGCGCCAGCAGCCAGCGAAGGGCTGGCTACGAGCAGTACTTC.

This clonotype was counted at least ten times. The chain employs TRBV5-1 and TRBJ2-1, with D perhaps assigned TRBD1 or TRBD2 (5 bases each). The CDR3 has 14 residues. Trimming took 6 bases from V and 15 from J, leaving 25 bases between them. Per germline, CDR1 SGHRS and CDR2 YFSETQ. This CDR3 is CASNGLTQVEGSFF. The CDR3 DNA is TGCGCCAGCAATGGACTCACCCAGGTTGAGGGGTCGTTCTTC. The full variable domain, its missing parts supplied by reference TRBV5-1 and TRBJ2-1, is KAGVTQTPRYLIKTRGQQVTLSCSPISGHRSVSWYQQTPGQGLQFLFEYFSETQRNKGNFPGRFSGRQFSNSRSEMNVSTLELGDSALYLCASNGLTQVEGSFFGPGTRLTVL.

The rearrangement uses TRBV5-1 and TRBJ2-1, with 7 nucleotides matching TRBD1. The CDR3 extends over 15 amino acids. Germline CDR1 SGHRS, CDR2 YFSETQ. Losses at the gene ends were 4 bases for V and 5 bases for J; bases not matched to a gene: 9. DNA for the CDR3: TGCGCCAGCAGCATACAGGGGTCCGTAAACAATGAGCAGTTCTTC. Its protein product is CASSIQGSVNNEQFF. Combining the CDR3 with reference TRBV5-1 and TRBJ2-1 gives the whole variable domain KAGVTQTPRYLIKTRGQQVTLSCSPISGHRSVSWYQQTPGQGLQFLFEYFSETQRNKGNFPGRFSGRQFSNSRSEMNVSTLELGDSALYLCASSIQGSVNNEQFFGPGTRLTVL.

J is TRBJ2-7 and V is TRBV6-6; 7 nucleotides line up with TRBD1. The CDR3 covers 14 residues. Germline V gives CDR1 MNHNY, CDR2 SVGAGI (reference sequence). After removal of 4 bases from V and 5 bases from J, the junction contained 8 bases not matched to a gene. The CDR3 here is CASSCSDRADEQYF. The CDR3 DNA reads as TGTGCCAGCAGTTGCTCAGACAGGGCCGACGAGCAGTACTTC.

This clonotype has a count of ten or more. The chain is built from TRBV20-1 and TRBJ2-1; 9 positions agree with TRBD1. V trimming: 3 bases; J trimming: 8 bases; junction bases outside the gene matches: 5. Germline loops: CDR1 DFQATT, CDR2 SNEGSKA (reference sequence). The CDR3 consists of 13 residues. The CDR3 DNA follows: TGCAGTGCTAGCCAGGGACAGGGCTATGAGCAGTTCTTC. Its translation: CSASQGQGYEQFF.

The table lists this clonotype with many counts. The chain carries TRBV6-5 and TRBJ2-5, with a tentative D call TRBD2 (5 bases). The V end was cut by 6 bases, the J end by 0 bases, with 14 bases between. The germline CDR1 and CDR2 sequences are MNHEY and SVGAGI. This CDR3 has 15 amino acids. The CDR3, as DNA: TGTGCCAGCAGGCCAATGTTAGCGTACCAAGAGACCCAGTACTTC. This sequence encodes CASRPMLAYQETQYF.

The chain is built from TRBV20-1 and TRBJ1-1; tentative D call: TRBD1 (6 bases). The CDR3 is 14 residues long. V gave up 3 bases and J gave up 0 bases, with 11 bases separating them. Germline lookup yields CDR1 DFQATT and CDR2 SNEGSKA (reference sequence). The CDR3, as DNA: TGCAGTGCTAGCGCAGGGGCAATGAACACTGAAGCTTTCTTT. Encoded protein: CSASAGAMNTEAFF.

V and J are TRBV10-3 and TRBJ2-1; perhaps TRBD2 as D (6 bases). CDR3 length: 14 amino acids. Germline assignment: CDR1 ENHRY and CDR2 SYGVKD. Trimming left V 7 bases short and J 3 bases short, with 13 bases between. The CDR3: CAIKTGTVYNEQFF. DNA of the CDR3: TGTGCCATCAAGACCGGGACTGTCTACAATGAGCAGTTCTTC.

This clonotype has at least ten counts. V is TRBV20-1 and J is TRBJ2-1, with TRBD2 matching 11 bases. The germline V gene encodes CDR1 DFQATT and CDR2 SNEGSKA (reference sequence). V shed 3 bases, J shed 4 bases, and the junction held 11 bases outside the gene matches. CDR3 length: 17 amino acids. Here the CDR3 DNA reads TGCAGTGCTAGGACCAAAGGACTAGCGGGCTGGTACAATGAGCAGTTCTTC. Translating gives CSARTKGLAGWYNEQFF.

At least ten counts were recorded for this clonotype. The CDR3 region is CSVEGGGRADTQYF. The CDR3 DNA is TGCAGCGTTGAGGGTGGGGGGCGCGCAGATACGCAGTATTTT. The chain carries TRBV29-1 and TRBJ2-3; perhaps D is TRBD1 or TRBD2 (6 bases each). This CDR3 has 14 amino acids. Germline lookup yields CDR1 SQVTM and CDR2 ANQGSEA. The V and J ends lost 3 bases and 4 bases respectively, with 14 bases between them.

This sequence joins TRBV20-1 and TRBJ2-3; 8 bases align to TRBD2. Germline loops: CDR1 DFQATT, CDR2 SNEGSKA (reference sequence). The CDR3 extends over 15 amino acids. V shed 1 base and J 7 bases; nucleotides not matched to a gene: 10. In DNA form, the CDR3 reads TGCAGTGCTAGAGTTCAGCGGGGGTTGTTGAATACGCAGTATTTT. It codes for CSARVQRGLLNTQYF.

The chain combines TRBV12-3 or TRBV12-4 with TRBJ1-2; unclear D gene. The CDR3 covers 13 residues. V was pared by 5 bases and J by 1 base, with 8 bases between. The CDR3 DNA follows: TGTGCCAGCAGTCCCACAGTTAACTATGGCTACACCTTC. It is translated as CASSPTVNYGYTF.